This TCR beta chain was obtained from a study of T cell changes during pregnancy in multiple sclerosis. This clone was recorded only once. Clones were sequenced by immunoSEQ multiplex PCR, and TCRdb holds only the in-frame ones, with some missing. The table records 70,000 to 80,000 clones, 90% to 95% of them present only once. V gave up 4 bases and J gave up 3 bases; unmatched junction bases: 14. Germline CDR1 is MNHNS and CDR2 is SASEGT. CDR3 length: 17 amino acids. This clonotype was sampled from a female donor with multiple sclerosis, enrolled in a pregnancy study. Sequenced material: peripheral blood, taken in the first trimester of pregnancy. V is TRBV6-1 and J is TRBJ2-7; 8 bases fit TRBD1. The CDR3 reads CASSGPSYRGWYYEQYF. CDR3 nucleotide sequence: TGTGCCAGCAGTGGACCTTCATACAGGGGGTGGTACTACGAGCAGTACTTC.